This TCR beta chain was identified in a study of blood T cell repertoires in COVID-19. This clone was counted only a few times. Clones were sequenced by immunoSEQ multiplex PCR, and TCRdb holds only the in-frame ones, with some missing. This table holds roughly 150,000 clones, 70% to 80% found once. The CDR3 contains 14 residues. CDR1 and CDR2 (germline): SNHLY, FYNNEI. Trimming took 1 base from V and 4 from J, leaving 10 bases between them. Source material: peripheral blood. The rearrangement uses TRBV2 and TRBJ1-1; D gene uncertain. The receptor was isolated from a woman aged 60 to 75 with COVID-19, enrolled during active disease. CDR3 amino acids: CASSEDRWSTEAFF. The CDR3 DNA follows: TGTGCCAGCAGTGAAGACCGTTGGAGCACTGAAGCTTTCTTT.